These 6 T cell receptor beta chains share one sample of origin, sequenced in a study of post-analysis software for immune sequencing data. Whole-study results and caveats: Included in a set of about 5 TRBV segments more frequent in patients than controls were TRBV5-6, TRBV5-1 and TRBV20-1.

The authors incorporated unique molecular identifiers into the TCR beta cDNA libraries. Each CDR3 protein is one row after TCRdb ran MiXCR on the PCR reads. The profile shows hundreds of thousands of distinct CDR3 sequences, 30% of them singletons. These receptors' antigens are unknown. Sequencing was performed on blood. These receptors all come from a girl between 5 and 17 years old with multiple sclerosis.

This clonotype was observed a few times. V gene TRBV14 combines with J gene TRBJ2-6; no reliable D call. Germline lookup yields CDR1 SGHDN and CDR2 FVKESK. Trimming shortened V by 2 bases and J by 0 bases, and 8 bases separated the two germline ends. The CDR3 covers 16 residues. CDR3 DNA: TGTGCCAGCAGCCAACACATGCTCTCTGGGGCCAACGTCCTGACTTTC. Residues: CASSQHMLSGANVLTF.

This chain uses TRBV12-5 with TRBJ2-3; D gene ambiguous. V lost 5 bases to trimming and J lost 2 bases, with 5 bases between them. This CDR3 has 12 residues. Germline V gives CDR1 LGHNT, CDR2 FRNRAP. CDR3 nucleotides: TGTGCTAGTGGTCGAAACACAGATACGCAGTATTTT. This gives the protein CASGRNTDTQYF.

Here the CDR3 DNA reads TGTGCCAGCAGCTTGGCCGGGAGCGAATTTGCGTCCACCGGGGAGCTGTTTTTT. As protein: CASSLAGSEFASTGELFF. The V call is TRBV5-5, the J call TRBJ2-2; D possibly corresponds to TRBD2 (6 bases). V was shortened by 0 bases and J by 4 bases, with 19 bases between the two germline ends. Germline CDR1 and CDR2: SGHKS and YYEKEE (reference sequence). The CDR3 covers 18 residues.

This chain links TRBV3-1 with TRBJ2-1; 8 bases fit TRBD2. Germline CDR1 is LGHDT and CDR2 is YNNKEL (reference sequence). The ends lost 1 base at V and 15 bases at J; junction bases unmatched: 5. This CDR3 comprises 12 residues. The CDR3, as DNA: TGTGCCAGCAGCCAAGGAGGGACTAGTGCGTTCTTC. Translation gives CASSQGGTSAFF.

V usage is TRBV2 and J usage is TRBJ1-5, with D unclear. The CDR3 consists of 13 residues. V lost 5 bases, J lost 3 bases, and 8 bases lay in between. The germline gives CDR1 SNHLY, CDR2 FYNNEI. CDR3 nucleotide sequence: TGTGCCAGCAGTTTTTATATCAATCAGCCCCAGCATTTT. Encoded protein: CASSFYINQPQHF.

The V gene is TRBV7-2, the J gene TRBJ2-6; TRBD2 might be the D (6 bases). Trimming pared 7 bases from V and 8 bases from J, leaving 21 bases between. This CDR3 region has 16 residues. Per the germline V gene, CDR1 is SGHTA and CDR2 is FQGNSA. The CDR3 sequence is CASTRDRVGGTNVLTF. As DNA, the CDR3 is TGTGCCAGCACCCGGGACCGCGTTGGAGGGACCAACGTCCTGACTTTC.